The 21 T cell receptor beta chains below were found in one sample sequenced in a study of cytomegalovirus exposure and HLA in healthy donors. TCRdb's table, derived via immunoSEQ multiplex PCR, lists solely in-frame clones and lacks some. This table has around 300,000 clones, roughly nine tenths appearing once. The material sequenced was PBMCs. The source is a woman between 25 and 40 years old in good health and CMV-seropositive.

This clone was counted a single time. J is TRBJ2-3 and V is TRBV5-1; 7 positions match TRBD2. The CDR3 is 14 residues long. Germline CDR1 SGHRS, CDR2 YFSETQ. V dropped 4 bases and J dropped 9; count of bases not matched to a gene: 11. The CDR3 DNA reads TGCGCCAGCAGCCAAAGCGGGGCCGGGGAGACGCAGTATTTT. It specifies CASSQSGAGETQYF.

The CDR3 loop is CASSQDGGLAFF. The CDR3 coding sequence is TGCGCCAGCAGCCAAGATGGGGGGTTAGCTTTCTTT. This chain joins TRBV4-1 and TRBJ1-1, with D possibly being TRBD1 (5 bases). CDR1 and CDR2 (germline): MGHRA, YSYEKL. Between the trimmed V and J ends, which lost 0 bases and 10 bases, there was a span of 9 bases. CDR3 length equals 12 residues.

J is TRBJ2-7 and V is TRBV5-1, with a tentative D call TRBD2 (5 bases). Germline CDR1 and CDR2: SGHRS and YFSETQ. Trimming removed 4 bases from V and 2 bases from J, with 19 bases in between. This CDR3 is 16 amino acids long. The CDR3 region has the DNA TGCGCCAGCAGCGACGCCGCCAGAGGGCCTCCCTACGAGCAGTACTTC. Translation: CASSDAARGPPYEQYF.

The J gene is TRBJ1-3, the V gene TRBV5-6; D is ambiguous. The CDR3 has 14 amino acids. The V gene's germline CDR1 is SGHDT and CDR2 YYEEEE. V was cut by 0 bases and J by 1 base, with 5 bases left in between. CDR3 sequence reads: CASSLGVSGNTIYF. CDR3 nucleotides: TGTGCCAGCAGCTTGGGGGTATCTGGAAACACCATATATTTT.

V and J are TRBV5-1 and TRBJ2-1; D remains ambiguous. This CDR3 has 14 amino acids. CDR1 is SGHRS, CDR2 YFSETQ, per germline. The V and J ends lost 3 bases and 2 bases respectively, with 9 bases between them. The DNA of the CDR3 is TGCGCCAGCAGCTCTCCGTGGACCTACAATGAGCAGTTCTTC. Translation gives CASSSPWTYNEQFF.

CDR3 sequence (DNA): TGTGCCAGCAGCCCTGTCGACGGAGGATACTACGAGCAGTACTTC. Protein: CASSPVDGGYYEQYF. The chain uses TRBV6-5 and TRBJ2-7, with D maybe TRBD2 (5 bases). V lost 6 bases and J 3 bases, leaving 18 bases between the germline ends. Germline assignment: CDR1 MNHEY and CDR2 SVGAGI. The CDR3 totals 15 residues.

The rearrangement uses TRBV9 and TRBJ2-3, with TRBD2 as a possible D gene (6 bases). V was trimmed by 4 bases and J by 4 bases, leaving 22 bases between them. This CDR3 has 17 residues. Germline CDR1 and CDR2: SGDLS and YYNGEE. CDR3 sequence (DNA): TGTGCCAGCAGCTCCTCTTTCGGGCAGGAGGGTGCAGATACGCAGTATTTT. Translation: CASSSSFGQEGADTQYF.

The chain couples TRBV6-5 to TRBJ2-1; D gene ambiguous. The CDR3 is 14 amino acids. V shed 8 bases and J shed 0 bases, with 11 bases lying between them. Germline CDR1 reads MNHEY; CDR2 reads SVGAGI. CDR3 in amino acids: CASGDTSSYNEQFF. CDR3 DNA sequence: TGTGCCAGCGGTGACACCTCCTCCTACAATGAGCAGTTCTTC.

This sequence joins TRBV6-6 and TRBJ1-1; D is perhaps TRBD1 (5 bases). The CDR3 is 14 amino acids. V lost 7 bases, J lost 0 bases, and 12 bases lay in between. The germline V gene has CDR1 MNHNY and CDR2 SVGAGI (reference sequence). DNA of the CDR3: TGTGCCAGCAAGACAGACATCATGAACACTGAAGCTTTCTTT. Translation: CASKTDIMNTEAFF.

The J gene is TRBJ2-7, the V gene TRBV18, with 7 positions matching TRBD1. Germline V CDR1 and CDR2: KGHSH, LQKENI. V gave up 1 base and J gave up 4 bases; unmatched junction bases: 1. The CDR3 length is 13 residues. The CDR3 nucleotides read TGTGCCAGCTCACCACAGGGGGCGTACGAGCAGTACTTC. Translated: CASSPQGAYEQYF. Full variable domain (rest looked up from reference TRBV18 and TRBJ2-7): NAGVMQNPRHLVRRRGQEARLRCSPMKGHSHVYWYRQLPEEGLKFMVYLQKENIIDESGMPKERFSAEFPKEGPSILRIQQVVRGDSAAYFCASSPQGAYEQYFGPGTRLTVT.

The CDR3 coding sequence is TGCGCCAGCAGCTTGAAGGGTGGAAGCGGGGAGCTGTTTTTT. Its translation is CASSLKGGSGELFF. The V gene is TRBV5-1, the J gene TRBJ2-2; no reliable D call. Germline-derived CDR1 and CDR2 are SGHRS and YFSETQ. Trimming cost V 1 base and J 7 bases, with 11 bases left between them. The CDR3 totals 14 residues. The variable domain in full, with the rest retrieved from reference TRBV5-1 and TRBJ2-2, is KAGVTQTPRYLIKTRGQQVTLSCSPISGHRSVSWYQQTPGQGLQFLFEYFSETQRNKGNFPGRFSGRQFSNSRSEMNVSTLELGDSALYLCASSLKGGSGELFFGEGSRLTVL.

The rearrangement joins TRBV9 to TRBJ2-1; TRBD2 aligns across 9 bases. After removal of 0 bases from V and 0 bases from J, the junction contained 7 bases not matched to a gene. There are 18 residues in the CDR3. CDR1 and CDR2 from the germline V gene are SGDLS and YYNGEE. The CDR3 coding sequence is TGTGCCAGCAGCGTAGGGAGCGGGGGGCCCTACTCCTACAATGAGCAGTTCTTC. Translated, it gives CASSVGSGGPYSYNEQFF.

The chain combines TRBV20-1 with TRBJ1-2; 7 bases line up with TRBD1. Germline values: CDR1 DFQATT, CDR2 SNEGSKA (reference sequence). CDR3 length equals 11 residues. CDR3: CRAGTVYGYTF. CDR3 coding DNA: TGCAGAGCCGGGACAGTCTATGGCTACACCTTC.

The chain uses TRBV9 and TRBJ1-6, with 7 bases aligning to TRBD1. V lost 4 bases to trimming and J lost 8 bases; unmatched junction nucleotides: 9. CDR1 SGDLS and CDR2 YYNGEE come from the germline V gene. The CDR3 runs 15 residues. The CDR3 bases are TGTGCCAGCAGCTCACAGGGGTTGCAGGATTCACCCCTCCACTTT. This codes for CASSSQGLQDSPLHF.

The gene calls are TRBV30 and TRBJ2-1; perhaps TRBD2 as D (5 bases). Germline CDR1 reads GTSNPN; CDR2 reads SVGIG (reference sequence). This CDR3 is built from 16 residues. V lost 4 bases and J lost 7, with 23 bases in between. The CDR3: CAWNGRREIGLNEQFF. The CDR3 DNA is TGTGCCTGGAACGGACGAAGGGAGATCGGATTGAATGAGCAGTTCTTC.

The chain links TRBV7-9 to TRBJ2-7; 7 bases line up with TRBD1. The CDR3 has 14 residues. With 4 bases clipped from V and 3 bases from J, the junction kept 6 bases outside the gene matches. Germline loops: CDR1 SEHNR, CDR2 FQNEAQ (reference sequence). The DNA for the CDR3 is TGTGCCAGCAGCTGGACTGGGACAGACTACGAGCAGTACTTC. Its protein product is CASSWTGTDYEQYF.

The chain joins TRBV27 to TRBJ2-7; D call uncertain. The germline CDR1 and CDR2 sequences are MNHEY and SMNVEV (reference sequence). This CDR3 has 12 amino acids. Between the trimmed V and J ends, which lost 4 bases and 6 bases, there was a span of 10 bases. The CDR3 DNA reads TGTGCCAGCAGTTCCGCTGGTTTCGAGCAGTACTTC. This gives the protein CASSSAGFEQYF.

This clone was seen only once. The genes are TRBV27 and TRBJ2-1; 7 bases agree with TRBD2. The CDR3 is 14 amino acids. Germline trimming cut 3 bases from V and 4 bases from J; bases unmatched to any gene: 3. The V gene's germline CDR1 is MNHEY and CDR2 SMNVEV (reference sequence). CDR3 in amino acids: CASSFSGRYNEQFF. DNA for the CDR3: TGTGCCAGCAGTTTTAGCGGGCGATACAATGAGCAGTTCTTC.

The genes are TRBV27 and TRBJ2-7; D remains ambiguous. From germline, CDR1 is MNHEY and CDR2 SMNVEV (reference sequence). Trimming shortened V by 0 bases and J by 1 base, and 4 bases separated the two germline ends. This CDR3 has 13 amino acids. In DNA form, the CDR3 reads TGTGCCAGCAGTTTATCTCAATCCTACGAGCAGTACTTC. It translates to CASSLSQSYEQYF.

The genes are TRBV10-1 and TRBJ2-7, with 7 bases identical to TRBD2. V lost 5 bases and J lost 5; bases outside the gene matches: 12. This CDR3 contains 15 residues. From germline, CDR1 is WNHNN and CDR2 SYGVQD (reference sequence). The CDR3 sequence is CASSLEGGTIHEQYF. CDR3 bases: TGCGCCAGCAGTTTGGAAGGCGGGACTATACACGAGCAGTACTTC.

This chain uses TRBV2 with TRBJ2-1, with TRBD1 matching over 9 bases. Trimming at V came to 0 bases and at J to 3 bases, leaving 6 bases not matched to a gene. Germline-derived CDR1 and CDR2 are SNHLY and FYNNEI. CDR3 length: 17 amino acids. CDR3: CASSEARYRGHYNEQFF. DNA of the CDR3: TGTGCCAGCAGTGAAGCGCGATACAGGGGGCACTACAATGAGCAGTTCTTC.